This T cell receptor (beta chain) comes out of a study of T cells in localized non-small cell lung cancer. This clone appeared once. Per the germline V gene, CDR1 is MNHEY and CDR2 is SVGAGI. This CDR3 is built from 12 residues. The V end was cut by 6 bases, the J end by 2 bases, with 7 bases between. Sequenced by immunoSEQ multiplex PCR; TCRdb stores in-frame clones only, minus some. This table holds 50,000 to 65,000 clones, around 81% found once. The chain joins TRBV6-5 to TRBJ1-2; D unresolved. This sequence originates from a man between 40 and 75 years old with stage II lung adenocarcinoma. Sample: PBMCs, taken before any cancer treatment. The CDR3 protein is CASSLHNYGYTF. The CDR3 region has the DNA TGTGCCAGCAGCCTGCACAACTATGGCTACACCTTC.